The T cell receptor (beta chain) described here comes from a study of identical twins. TCRdb independently ran MiXCR on the 5' RACE reads; one entry per CDR3 protein. The sample carries 1.5 million to 2 million distinct CDR3 sequences, around 33% recorded once. Overall study findings and caveats: Less excess twin sharing appeared in beta out-of-frame sequences.

Per the germline V gene, CDR1 is SGHTA and CDR2 is FQGNSA. V was shortened by 1 base and J by 5 bases, with 9 bases between the two germline ends. This CDR3 comprises 14 residues. All donors were healthy, and all were Caucasian. About this clonotype: Its antigen is not known.

The source is a newborn girl in good health. This rearrangement joins TRBV7-2 to TRBJ2-1; possible D gene TRBD1, 6 bases. The sequencing sample was made of cord blood. DNA of the CDR3: TGTGCCAGCAGCTTAGAGACAGGCAACAATGAGCAGTTCTTC. The encoded protein is CASSLETGNNEQFF.